A selection of T cell receptor beta chains follows, all from one sample in a study of T-cell reconstitution after alpha-beta-depleted transplantation in children. One entry per CDR3 protein results from TCRdb running MiXCR on the PCR reads. The sample contains about 360,000 distinct CDR3 sequences, more than 10% of which appear only once. This specimen was PBMCs, taken from the stem cell graft. All receptors derive from a human donor who donated a stem cell graft to a child with Fanconi anemia. The CDR3 runs from the conserved cysteine through the conserved F or W.

>TRBV5-1
CASSHRGGNEQFF
>TRBV25-1
CASSARSAYNSPLHF
>TRBV5-6
CASSLDRGAGTQYF
>TRBV4-3
CASSQGHSPNTGELFF
>TRBV5-1
CASSRGTGANYGYTF
>TRBV4-1
CASSQGWAGMNTEAFF
>TRBV5-6
CASSLWGTLNQPQHF
>TRBV5-4
CASSFEGQGSYEQYF
>TRBV5-1
CASSLVDGGQEKLFF
>TRBV5-1
CASSLWGWSRETQYF
>TRBV4-3
CASSQEGQNYNEQFF
>TRBV18
CASSPSYTLETQYF
>TRBV7-9
CASSRGIAEQETQYF
>TRBV5-5
CASSRAGGGPYEQYF
>TRBV28
CASSSPAGYGYTF
>TRBV20-1
CSAGQGAGTGELFF
>TRBV6-2/TRBV6-3
CASGRGADTQYF
>TRBV3-1
CASSKGAAGLMIQETQYF
>TRBV2
CATSGETGELFF
>TRBV7-2
CASSYGTYSNQPQHF
>TRBV5-1
CASSLDGLGFEKLFF
>TRBV7-7
CASSSGTGKEKTQYF
>TRBV29-1
CSARGAGANEKLFF
>TRBV5-6
CASSWGGAGTYEQYF
>TRBV6-2/TRBV6-3
CASRNPGGGELFF
>TRBV5-1
CASSLTGTSEETQYF
>TRBV27
CASSSGTRGSRETQYF
>TRBV5-1
CATGEGPGELFF
>TRBV5-6
CASSLFRQGPNTEAFF
>TRBV12-3/TRBV12-4
CASSLIGQGGEKLFF
>TRBV4-2
CASSQDWTGGDADTQYF
>TRBV12-3/TRBV12-4
CASSPAPRSADTQYF
>TRBV20-1
CSALRTDNFMNTEAFF
>TRBV5-4
CASSLYQDYGYTF
>TRBV7-2
CAVKGSSGNTIYF
>TRBV7-9
CASSLHSATEAFF
>TRBV20-1
CSASDRVNQPQHF
>TRBV5-5
CASSRSNTGELFF
>TRBV6-5
CASSYGGGAEGTQYF
>TRBV10-3
CAIRFTGTGANYGYTF
>TRBV12-3/TRBV12-4
CASSLETRRPQRETQYF
>TRBV29-1
CSVESAASNTGELFF
>TRBV15
CATSRPDQPQHF
>TRBV6-5
CASSYQGTAKLFF
>TRBV9
CASSAGALSYEQYF
>TRBV29-1
CSVSGDYGYTF
>TRBV12-3/TRBV12-4
CASSLAGGSYEAFF
>TRBV7-9
CASSLRSTNEKLFF
>TRBV4-2
CASSQDEENTGELFF
>TRBV7-2
CASSQRGGTEAFF
>TRBV28
CASSFGRGYGETQYF
>TRBV15
CATSSRDLITEKLFF
>TRBV5-5
CASRDVASSYNEQFF
>TRBV24-1
CATSDLYSASYNEQFF
>TRBV6-5
CASSHLQIQGARTGELFF
>TRBV18
CASSPLQGAEPQHF
>TRBV4-1
CASSPEYRNYGYTF
>TRBV4-3
CASSPVVSGGYNEQFF